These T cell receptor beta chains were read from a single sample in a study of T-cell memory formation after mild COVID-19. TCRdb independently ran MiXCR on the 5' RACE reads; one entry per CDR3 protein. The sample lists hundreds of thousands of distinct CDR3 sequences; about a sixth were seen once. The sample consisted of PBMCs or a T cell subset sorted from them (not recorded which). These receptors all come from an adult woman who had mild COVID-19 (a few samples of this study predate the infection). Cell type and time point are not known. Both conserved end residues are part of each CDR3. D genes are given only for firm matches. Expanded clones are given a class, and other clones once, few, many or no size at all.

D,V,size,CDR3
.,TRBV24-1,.,CATSEFGDTQYF
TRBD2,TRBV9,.,CASSLRGLAGGGEQFF
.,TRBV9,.,CASSVGGYTDTQYF
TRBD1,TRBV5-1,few,CASSPHRAQGVRTEAFF
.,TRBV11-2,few,CASSLGITVSGNTIYF
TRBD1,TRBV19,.,CASRDRVNYGYTF
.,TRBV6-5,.,CASSYSYPGLGETQYF
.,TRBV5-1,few,CASSLEAGVNYGYTF
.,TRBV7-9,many,CASSPDLGTDTQYF
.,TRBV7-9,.,CASTGGHREFF
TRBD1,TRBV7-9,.,CASSLTGTGSTGELFF
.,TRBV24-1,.,CATSEQYPSTDTQYF
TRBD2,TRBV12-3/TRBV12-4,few,CATVFSSGGSYEQYF
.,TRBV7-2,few,CASSSDLIPYSNQPQHF
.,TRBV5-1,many,CASSLGLDESTDTQYF
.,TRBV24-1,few,CATSDPRGIDYGYTF
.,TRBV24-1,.,CATSQYSNQPQHF
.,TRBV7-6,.,CASSPVAGGSDYGYTF
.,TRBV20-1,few,CSAQGNTEAFF
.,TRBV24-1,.,CATSEGGLNTEAFF
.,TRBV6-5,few,CASSYSRGAWLEQYF
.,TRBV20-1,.,CSVRTTNYGYTF
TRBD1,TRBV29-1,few,CSGGTVAQETQYF
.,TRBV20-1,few,CSARDKGGNQPQHF
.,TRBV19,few,CASSSRPTEAFF
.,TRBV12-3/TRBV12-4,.,CASSFGQLYSNQPQHF
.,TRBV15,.,CATSGHRDVGNQPQHF
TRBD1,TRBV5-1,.,CASSLSGQENTEAFF
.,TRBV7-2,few,CASSPRDGKGYTF
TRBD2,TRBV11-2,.,CASSLSGGKADTQYF
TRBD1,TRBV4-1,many,CASSLYDRGGTGELFF
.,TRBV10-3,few,CAISAGENTEAFF
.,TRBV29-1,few,CSVEYHGYTF
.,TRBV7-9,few,CASSLDANYGYTF
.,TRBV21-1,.,CASSKESSGPDVSSYNEQFF
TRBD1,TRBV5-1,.,CASSLGRGIQDEQFF
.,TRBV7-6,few,CASSLGQASGREQYF
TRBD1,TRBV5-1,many,CASRSGTGFTDTQYF
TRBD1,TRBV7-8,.,CASSSWTGGDGKTQYF
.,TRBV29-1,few,CSVRGAGFYEQYF
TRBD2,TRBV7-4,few,CASSLASLRREGSYEQYF
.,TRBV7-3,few,CASSLLVAPDTQYF
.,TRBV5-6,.,CASSLVGGNYNEQFF
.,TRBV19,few,CASREGDNEQFF